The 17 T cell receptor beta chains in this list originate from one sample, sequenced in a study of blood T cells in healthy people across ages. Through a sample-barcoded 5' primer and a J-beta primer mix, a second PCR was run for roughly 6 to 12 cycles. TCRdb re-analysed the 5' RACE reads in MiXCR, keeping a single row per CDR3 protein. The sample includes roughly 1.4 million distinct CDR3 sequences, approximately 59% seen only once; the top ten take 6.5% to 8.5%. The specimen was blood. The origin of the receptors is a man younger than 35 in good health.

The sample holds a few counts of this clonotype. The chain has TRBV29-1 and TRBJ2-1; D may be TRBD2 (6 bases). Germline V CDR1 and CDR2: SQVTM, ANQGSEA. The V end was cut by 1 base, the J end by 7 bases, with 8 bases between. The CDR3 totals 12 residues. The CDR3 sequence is CSVEVSGNEQFF. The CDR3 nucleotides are TGCAGCGTTGAAGTAAGCGGGAATGAGCAGTTCTTC.

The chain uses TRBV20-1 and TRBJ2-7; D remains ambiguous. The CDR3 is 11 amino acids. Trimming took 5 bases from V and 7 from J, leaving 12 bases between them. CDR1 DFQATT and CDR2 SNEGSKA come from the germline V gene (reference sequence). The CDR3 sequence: CSAESANEQYF. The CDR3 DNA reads TGCAGTGCTGAGTCCGCGAATGAGCAGTACTTC.

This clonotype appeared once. DNA of the CDR3: TGTGCCAGCAGTGGGTACAGGGGAAATAATTCACCCCTCCACTTT. Amino acid sequence: CASSGYRGNNSPLHF. The rearrangement links TRBV25-1 to TRBJ1-6, with 7 bases matching TRBD1. The V gene end was trimmed by 4 bases and the J gene end by 5 bases; junction bases not matched to a gene: 5. There are 15 residues in the CDR3. CDR1 is MGHDK, CDR2 SYGVNS, per germline.

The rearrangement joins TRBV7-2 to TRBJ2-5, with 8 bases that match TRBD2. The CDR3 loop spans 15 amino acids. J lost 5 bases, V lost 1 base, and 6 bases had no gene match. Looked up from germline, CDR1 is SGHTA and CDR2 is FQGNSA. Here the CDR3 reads CASSLVLERGETQYF. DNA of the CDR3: TGTGCCAGCAGCTTAGTACTAGAGCGGGGGGAGACCCAGTACTTC.

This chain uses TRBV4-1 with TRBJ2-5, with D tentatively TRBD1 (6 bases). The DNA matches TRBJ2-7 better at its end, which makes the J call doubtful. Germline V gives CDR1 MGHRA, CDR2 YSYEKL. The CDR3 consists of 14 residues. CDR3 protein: CASSQRQVEGEQYF. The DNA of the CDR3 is TGCGCCAGCAGCCAGCGACAGGTCGAAGGCGAGCAGTACTTC.

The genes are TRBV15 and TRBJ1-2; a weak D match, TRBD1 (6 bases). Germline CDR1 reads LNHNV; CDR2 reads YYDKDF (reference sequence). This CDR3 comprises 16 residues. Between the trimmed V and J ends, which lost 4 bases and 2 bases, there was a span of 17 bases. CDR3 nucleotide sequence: TGTGCCACCAGCATTGGCGCGTTAGGACAGAACTATGGCTACACCTTC. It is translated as CATSIGALGQNYGYTF.

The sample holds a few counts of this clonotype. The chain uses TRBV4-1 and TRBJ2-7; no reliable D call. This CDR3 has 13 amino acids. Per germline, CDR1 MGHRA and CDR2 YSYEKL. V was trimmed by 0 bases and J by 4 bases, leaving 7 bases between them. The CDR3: CASSQETPYEQYF. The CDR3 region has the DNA TGCGCCAGCAGCCAAGAGACCCCATACGAGCAGTACTTC.

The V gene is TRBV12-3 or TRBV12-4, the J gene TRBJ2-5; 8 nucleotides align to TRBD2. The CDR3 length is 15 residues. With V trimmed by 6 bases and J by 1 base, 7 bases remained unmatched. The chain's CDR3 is CASSRTGGGQETQYF. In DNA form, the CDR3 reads TGTGCCAGCAGCCGGACCGGGGGGGGCCAAGAGACCCAGTACTTC.

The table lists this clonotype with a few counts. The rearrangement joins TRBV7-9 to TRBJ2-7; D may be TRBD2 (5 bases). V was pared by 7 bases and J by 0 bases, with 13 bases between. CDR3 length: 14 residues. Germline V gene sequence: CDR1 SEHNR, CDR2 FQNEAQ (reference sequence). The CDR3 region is CASNPGGGSYEQYF. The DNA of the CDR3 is TGTGCCAGCAATCCCGGAGGCGGCTCCTACGAGCAGTACTTC.

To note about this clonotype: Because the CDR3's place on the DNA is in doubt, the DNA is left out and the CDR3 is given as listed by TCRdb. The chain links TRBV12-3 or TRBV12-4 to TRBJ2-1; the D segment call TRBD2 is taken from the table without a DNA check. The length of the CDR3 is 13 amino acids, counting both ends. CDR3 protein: CASSFLESPRQFF.

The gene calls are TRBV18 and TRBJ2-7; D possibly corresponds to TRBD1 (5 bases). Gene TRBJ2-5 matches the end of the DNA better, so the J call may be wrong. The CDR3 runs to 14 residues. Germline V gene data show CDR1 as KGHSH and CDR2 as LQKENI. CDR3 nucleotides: TGTGCCAGCTCACCGAATGGGGCCCAAGAGACCCAGTACTTC. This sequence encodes CASSPNGAQETQYF.

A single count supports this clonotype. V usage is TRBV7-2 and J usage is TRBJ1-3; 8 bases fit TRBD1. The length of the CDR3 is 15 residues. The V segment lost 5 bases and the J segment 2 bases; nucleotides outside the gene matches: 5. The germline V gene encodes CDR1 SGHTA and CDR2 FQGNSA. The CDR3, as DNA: TGTGCCAGCAGCGCCCTGACAGGGGCTGGAAACACCATATATTTT. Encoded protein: CASSALTGAGNTIYF.

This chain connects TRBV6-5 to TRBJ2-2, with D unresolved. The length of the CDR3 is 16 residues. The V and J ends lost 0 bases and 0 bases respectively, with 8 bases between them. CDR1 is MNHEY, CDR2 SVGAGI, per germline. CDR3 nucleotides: TGTGCCAGCAGTTACTCGAACAGTGCGAACACCGGGGAGCTGTTTTTT. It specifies CASSYSNSANTGELFF.

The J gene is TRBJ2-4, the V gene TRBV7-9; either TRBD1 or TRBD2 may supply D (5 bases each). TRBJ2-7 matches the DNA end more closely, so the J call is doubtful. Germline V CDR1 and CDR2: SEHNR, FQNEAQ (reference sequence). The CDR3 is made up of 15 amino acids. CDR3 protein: CASSLGDARSYEQYF. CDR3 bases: TGTGCCAGCAGCTTAGGGGACGCCCGCTCCTACGAGCAGTACTTC.

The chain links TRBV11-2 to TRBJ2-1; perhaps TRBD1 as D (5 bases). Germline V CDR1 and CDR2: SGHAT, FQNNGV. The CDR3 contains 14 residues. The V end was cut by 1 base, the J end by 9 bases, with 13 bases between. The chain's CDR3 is CASSLGGRVGEQFF. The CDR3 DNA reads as TGTGCCAGCAGCTTAGGGGGCAGGGTTGGTGAGCAGTTCTTC. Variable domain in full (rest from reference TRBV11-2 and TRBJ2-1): EAGVAQSPRYKIIEKRQSVAFWCNPISGHATLYWYQQILGQGPKLLIQFQNNGVVDDSQLPKDRFSAERLKGVDSTLKIQPAKLEDSAVYLCASSLGGRVGEQFFGPGTRLTVL.

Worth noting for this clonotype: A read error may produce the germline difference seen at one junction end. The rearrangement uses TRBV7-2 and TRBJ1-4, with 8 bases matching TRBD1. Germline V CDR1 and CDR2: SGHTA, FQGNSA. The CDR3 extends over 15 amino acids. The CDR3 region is CASSLDQGAIEKLFF. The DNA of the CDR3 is TGTGCCAGTAGCTTAGATCAGGGGGCGATTGAAAAACTGTTTTTT. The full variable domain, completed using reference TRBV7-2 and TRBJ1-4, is GAGVSQSPSNKVTEKGKDVELRCDPISGHTALYWYRQSLGQGLEFLIYFQGNSAPDKSGLPSDRFSAERTGGSVSTLTIQRTQQEDSAVYLCASSLDQGAIEKLFFGSGTQLSVL.

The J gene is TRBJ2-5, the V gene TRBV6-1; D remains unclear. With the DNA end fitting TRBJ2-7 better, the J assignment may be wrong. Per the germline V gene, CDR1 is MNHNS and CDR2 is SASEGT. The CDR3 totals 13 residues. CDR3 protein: CASSVLAFSEQYF. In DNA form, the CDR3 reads TGTGCCAGCAGTGTTCTGGCGTTCTCCGAGCAGTACTTC.